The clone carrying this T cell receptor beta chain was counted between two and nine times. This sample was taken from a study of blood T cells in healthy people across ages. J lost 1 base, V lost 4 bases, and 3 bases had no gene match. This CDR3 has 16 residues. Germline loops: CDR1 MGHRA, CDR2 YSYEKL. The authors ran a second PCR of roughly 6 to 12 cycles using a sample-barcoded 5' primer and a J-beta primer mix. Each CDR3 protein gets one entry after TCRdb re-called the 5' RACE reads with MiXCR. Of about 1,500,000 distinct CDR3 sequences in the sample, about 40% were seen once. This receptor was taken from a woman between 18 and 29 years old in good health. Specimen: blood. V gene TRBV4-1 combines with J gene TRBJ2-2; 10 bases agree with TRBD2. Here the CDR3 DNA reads TGCGCCAGCAGCCCTGCTAGCGGGGGGAACACCGGGGAGCTGTTTTTT. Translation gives CASSPASGGNTGELFF.